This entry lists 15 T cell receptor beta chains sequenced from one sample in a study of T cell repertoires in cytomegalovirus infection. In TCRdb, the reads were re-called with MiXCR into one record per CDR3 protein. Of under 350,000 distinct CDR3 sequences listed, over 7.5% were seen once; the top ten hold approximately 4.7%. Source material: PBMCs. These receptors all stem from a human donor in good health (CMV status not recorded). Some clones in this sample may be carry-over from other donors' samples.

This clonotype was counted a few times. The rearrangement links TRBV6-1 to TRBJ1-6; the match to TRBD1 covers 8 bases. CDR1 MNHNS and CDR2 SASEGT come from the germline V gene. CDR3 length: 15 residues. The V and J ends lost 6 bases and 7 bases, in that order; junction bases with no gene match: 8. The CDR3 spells CASRLDRATNSPLHF. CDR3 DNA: TGTGCCAGCAGATTGGACAGGGCAACGAATTCACCCCTCCACTTT.

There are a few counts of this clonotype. CDR3 sequence reads: CASSYSTKGAFF. The CDR3 DNA reads as TGTGCCAGCAGTTACTCGACGAAGGGAGCTTTCTTT. The chain recombines TRBV6-5 with TRBJ1-1; D gene uncertain. The CDR3 runs 12 residues. Germline loops: CDR1 MNHEY, CDR2 SVGAGI. V was trimmed by 0 bases and J by 10 bases, leaving 9 bases between them.

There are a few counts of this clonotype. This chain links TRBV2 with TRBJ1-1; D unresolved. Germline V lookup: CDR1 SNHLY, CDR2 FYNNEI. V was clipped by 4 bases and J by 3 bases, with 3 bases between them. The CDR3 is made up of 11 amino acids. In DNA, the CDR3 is TGTGCCAGCAGTGTGCACACTGAAGCTTTCTTT. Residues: CASSVHTEAFF.

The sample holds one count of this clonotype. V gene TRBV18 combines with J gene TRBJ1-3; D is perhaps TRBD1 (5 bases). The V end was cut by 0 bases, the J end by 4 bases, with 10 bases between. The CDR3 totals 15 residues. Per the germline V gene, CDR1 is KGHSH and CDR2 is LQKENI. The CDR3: CASSPPGTSGNTIYF. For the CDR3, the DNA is TGTGCCAGCTCACCACCGGGGACGTCAGGAAACACCATATATTTT.

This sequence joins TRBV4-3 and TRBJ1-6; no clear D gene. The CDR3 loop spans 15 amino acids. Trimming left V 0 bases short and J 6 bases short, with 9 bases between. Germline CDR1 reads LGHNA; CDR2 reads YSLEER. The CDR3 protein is CASSQDRGVNSPLHF. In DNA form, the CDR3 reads TGCGCCAGCAGCCAAGATCGTGGAGTTAATTCACCCCTCCACTTT.

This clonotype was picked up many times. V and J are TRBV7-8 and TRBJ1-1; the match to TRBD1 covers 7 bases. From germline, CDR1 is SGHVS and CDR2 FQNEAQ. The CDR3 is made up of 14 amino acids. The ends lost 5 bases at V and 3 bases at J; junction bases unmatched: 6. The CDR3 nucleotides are TGTGCCAGCAGCACGAGGACAGGCCACACTGAAGCTTTCTTT. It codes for CASSTRTGHTEAFF.

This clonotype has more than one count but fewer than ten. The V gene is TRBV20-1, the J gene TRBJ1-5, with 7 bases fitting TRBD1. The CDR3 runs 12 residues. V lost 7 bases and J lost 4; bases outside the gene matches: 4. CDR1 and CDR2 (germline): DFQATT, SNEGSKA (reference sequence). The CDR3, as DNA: TGCAGTGGATCGACAGGGAATCAGCCCCAGCATTTT. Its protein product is CSGSTGNQPQHF.

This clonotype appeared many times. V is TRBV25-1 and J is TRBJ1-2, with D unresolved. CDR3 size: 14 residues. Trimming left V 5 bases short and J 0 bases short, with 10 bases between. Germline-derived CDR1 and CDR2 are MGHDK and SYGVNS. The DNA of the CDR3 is TGTGCCAGCAGTCTTGCCGTGGCTAACTATGGCTACACCTTC. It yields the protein CASSLAVANYGYTF.

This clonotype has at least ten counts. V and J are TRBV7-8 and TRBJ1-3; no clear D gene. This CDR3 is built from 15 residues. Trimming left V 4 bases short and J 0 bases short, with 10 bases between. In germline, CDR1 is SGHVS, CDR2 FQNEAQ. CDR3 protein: CASSSLRVSGNTIYF. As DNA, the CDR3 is TGTGCCAGCAGCTCCCTTAGGGTCTCTGGAAACACCATATATTTT.

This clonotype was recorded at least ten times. The CDR3 loop reads CASSYSPGDREETQYF. CDR3 DNA: TGTGCCAGCAGTTACTCCCCGGGGGACAGGGAAGAGACCCAGTACTTC. V gene TRBV6-2 or TRBV6-3 combines with J gene TRBJ2-5, with 9 bases identical to TRBD1. The CDR3 extends over 16 amino acids. CDR1 MNHEY and CDR2 SVGEGT come from the germline V gene. V was pared by 0 bases and J by 3 bases, with 5 bases of the junction left unmatched.

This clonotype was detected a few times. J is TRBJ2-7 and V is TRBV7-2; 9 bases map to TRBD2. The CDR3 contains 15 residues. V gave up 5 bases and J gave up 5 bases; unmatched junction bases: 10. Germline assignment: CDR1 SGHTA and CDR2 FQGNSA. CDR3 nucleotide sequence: TGTGCCAGCAGCCAGAGGGCCAGCGGGAGGAACGAGCAGTACTTC. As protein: CASSQRASGRNEQYF.

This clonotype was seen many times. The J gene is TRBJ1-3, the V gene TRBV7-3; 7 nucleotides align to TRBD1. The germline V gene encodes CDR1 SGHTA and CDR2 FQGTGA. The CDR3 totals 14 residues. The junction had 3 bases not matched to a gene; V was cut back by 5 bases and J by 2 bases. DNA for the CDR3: TGTGCCAGCAGCCCAGGGGGTGCTGGAAACACCATATATTTT. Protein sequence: CASSPGGAGNTIYF.

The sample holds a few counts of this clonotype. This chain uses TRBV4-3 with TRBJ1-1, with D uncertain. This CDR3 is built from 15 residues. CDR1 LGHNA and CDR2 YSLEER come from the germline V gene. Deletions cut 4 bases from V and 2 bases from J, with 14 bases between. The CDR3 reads CASSPSVGVNTEAFF. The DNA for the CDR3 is TGCGCCAGCAGCCCAAGTGTTGGGGTTAACACTGAAGCTTTCTTT.

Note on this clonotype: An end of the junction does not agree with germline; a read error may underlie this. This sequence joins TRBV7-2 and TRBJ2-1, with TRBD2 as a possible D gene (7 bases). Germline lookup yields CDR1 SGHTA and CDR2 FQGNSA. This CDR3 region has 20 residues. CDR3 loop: CASSLARLSRGPRSFNEQFF. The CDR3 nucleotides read TGTGCCAGCAGCTTAGCCCGGTTATCGCGGGGGCCTCGATCCTTCAATGAGCAGTTCTTC.

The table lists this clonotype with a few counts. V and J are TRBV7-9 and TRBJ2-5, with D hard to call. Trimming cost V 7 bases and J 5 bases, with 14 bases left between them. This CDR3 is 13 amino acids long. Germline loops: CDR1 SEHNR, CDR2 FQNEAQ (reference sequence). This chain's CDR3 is CASTRLPPETQYF. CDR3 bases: TGTGCCAGCACTCGACTTCCCCCCGAGACCCAGTACTTC.